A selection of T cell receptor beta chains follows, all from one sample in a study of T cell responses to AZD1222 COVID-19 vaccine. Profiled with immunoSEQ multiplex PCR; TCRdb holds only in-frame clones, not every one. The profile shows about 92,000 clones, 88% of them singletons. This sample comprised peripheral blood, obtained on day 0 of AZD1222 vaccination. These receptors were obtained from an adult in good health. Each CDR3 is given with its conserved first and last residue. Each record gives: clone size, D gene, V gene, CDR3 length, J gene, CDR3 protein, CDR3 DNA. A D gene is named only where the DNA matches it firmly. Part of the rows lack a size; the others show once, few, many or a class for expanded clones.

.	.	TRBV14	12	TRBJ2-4	CASSQAGYIQYF	TGTGCCAGCAGCCAAGCAGGGTACATTCAGTACTTC
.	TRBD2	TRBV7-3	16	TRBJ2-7	CASSLTEASGDYEQYF	TGTGCCAGCAGCTTAACGGAGGCTAGCGGAGACTACGAGCAGTACTTC
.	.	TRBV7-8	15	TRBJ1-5	CASSLDGIKDQPQHF	TGTGCCAGCAGCTTAGACGGGATCAAAGATCAGCCCCAGCATTTT
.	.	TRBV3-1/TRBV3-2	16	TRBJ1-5	CASSLRGGLSNQPQHF	TGTGCCAGCAGCCTTCGTGGGGGGTTAAGCAATCAGCCCCAGCATTTT
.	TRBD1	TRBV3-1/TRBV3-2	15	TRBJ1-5	CASSPGTGMGQPQHF	TGTGCCAGCAGCCCCGGGACAGGGATGGGACAGCCCCAGCATTTT
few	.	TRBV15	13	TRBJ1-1	CATSRQRNTEAFF	TGTGCCACCAGCAGGCAAAGGAACACTGAAGCTTTCTTT
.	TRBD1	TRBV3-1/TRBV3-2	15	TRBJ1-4	CASSLTGGSNEKLFF	TGTGCCAGCAGCCTCACAGGGGGTTCTAATGAAAAACTGTTTTTT
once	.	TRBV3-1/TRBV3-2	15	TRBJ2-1	CASSQRGSSYNEQFF	TGTGCCAGCAGCCAACGGGGGAGCTCCTACAATGAGCAGTTCTTC
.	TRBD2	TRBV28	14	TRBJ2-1	CASSFLSGSHEQFF	TGTGCCAGCAGTTTTCTTAGCGGGAGTCATGAGCAGTTCTTC
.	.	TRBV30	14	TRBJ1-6	CAWSVPVSSSPLHF	TGTGCCTGGAGTGTACCCGTGTCTTCTTCACCCCTCCACTTT
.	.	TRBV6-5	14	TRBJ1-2	CASSYLGINYGYTF	TGTGCCAGCAGTTACTTAGGCATTAACTATGGCTACACCTTC
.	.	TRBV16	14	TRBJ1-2	CASSQSGQAYGYTF	TGTGCCAGCAGCCAATCTGGGCAGGCGTATGGCTACACCTTC
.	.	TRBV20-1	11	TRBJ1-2	CSARHGYGYTF	TGCAGTGCTAGACACGGCTATGGCTACACCTTC
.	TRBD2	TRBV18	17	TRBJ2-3	CASSPRRLAGSTDTQYF	TGTGCCAGCTCACCACGTCGACTAGCGGGGAGCACAGATACGCAGTATTTT
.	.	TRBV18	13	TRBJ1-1	CASSPLRESEAFF	TGTGCCAGCTCCCCACTGAGGGAGTCTGAAGCTTTCTTT
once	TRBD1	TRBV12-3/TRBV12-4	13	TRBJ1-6	CASSSGGYSPLHF	TGTGCCAGCAGTTCAGGGGGTTATTCACCCCTCCACTTT
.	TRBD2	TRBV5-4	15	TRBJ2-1	CASSLVAGRYNEQFF	TGTGCCAGCAGCTTGGTAGCGGGACGCTACAATGAGCAGTTCTTC
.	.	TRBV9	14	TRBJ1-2	CASSVASGGYSYTF	TGTGCCAGCAGCGTAGCTTCTGGAGGTTATAGCTACACCTTC
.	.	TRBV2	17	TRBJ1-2	CASSDREQGFRSSGYTF	TGTGCCAGCAGTGACCGCGAACAGGGATTCCGATCTTCTGGCTACACCTTC
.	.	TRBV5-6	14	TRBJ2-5	CASSLKLFGETQYF	TGTGCCAGCAGCTTAAAACTCTTCGGGGAGACCCAGTACTTC
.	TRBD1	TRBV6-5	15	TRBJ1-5	CASRADRGVNQPQHF	TGTGCCAGCAGAGCTGACAGGGGTGTTAATCAGCCCCAGCATTTT
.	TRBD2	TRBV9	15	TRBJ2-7	CASSVKLADSYEQYF	TGTGCCAGCAGCGTTAAACTAGCGGATTCCTACGAGCAGTACTTC
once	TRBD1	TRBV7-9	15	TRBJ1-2	CASRIRTGLNYGYTF	TGTGCCAGCAGGATCCGGACAGGCCTTAACTATGGCTACACCTTC
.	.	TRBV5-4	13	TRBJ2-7	CASSYDTTYEQYF	TGTGCCAGCAGCTACGACACGACCTACGAGCAGTACTTC
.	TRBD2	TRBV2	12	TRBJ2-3	CARTSGRAEVYF	TGTGCCAGGACTAGCGGGAGGGCCGAGGTGTATTTT
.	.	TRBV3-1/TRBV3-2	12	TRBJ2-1	CASSHLRSEQFF	TGTGCCAGCAGCCATCTCCGATCCGAGCAGTTCTTC
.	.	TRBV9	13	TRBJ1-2	CASSVGPGHGYTF	TGTGCCAGCAGCGTGGGACCGGGCCATGGCTACACCTTC
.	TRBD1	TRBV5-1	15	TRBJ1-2	CASSLEGQPHYGYTF	TGCGCCAGCAGCTTGGAGGGACAGCCCCACTATGGCTACACCTTC
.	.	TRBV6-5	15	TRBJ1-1	CASMRASRVNTEAFF	TGTGCCAGCATGAGGGCTTCGAGGGTAAACACTGAAGCTTTCTTT
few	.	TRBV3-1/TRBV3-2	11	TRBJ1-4	CASSQGTELFF	TGTGCCAGCAGCCAAGGAACGGAACTGTTTTTT
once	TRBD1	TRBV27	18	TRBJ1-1	CASSPPRTGSFMNTEAFF	TGTGCCAGCAGTCCCCCTCGGACAGGGAGCTTTATGAACACTGAAGCTTTCTTT
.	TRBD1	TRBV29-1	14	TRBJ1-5	CSVAGTDPNQPQHF	TGCAGCGTCGCCGGGACAGACCCCAATCAGCCCCAGCATTTT
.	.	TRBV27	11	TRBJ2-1	CASRAYNEQFF	TGTGCCAGCAGAGCATACAATGAGCAGTTCTTC
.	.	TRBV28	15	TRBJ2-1	CASSLFPSSYNEQFF	TGTGCCAGCAGTTTATTCCCTAGCTCCTACAATGAGCAGTTCTTC
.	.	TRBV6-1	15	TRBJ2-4	CASSETGGAQNIQYF	TGTGCCAGCAGTGAAACGGGGGGCGCCCAAAACATTCAGTACTTC
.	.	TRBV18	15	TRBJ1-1	CASSPPYSRDTEAFF	TGTGCCAGCTCACCACCTTACAGCCGGGACACTGAAGCTTTCTTT
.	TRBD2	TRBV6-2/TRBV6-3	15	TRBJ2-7	CASSRGAHGGYEQYF	TGTGCCAGCAGTCGTGGGGCCCACGGGGGGTACGAGCAGTACTTC
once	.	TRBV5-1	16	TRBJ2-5	CASSLVPQGTMETQYF	TGCGCCAGCAGCTTGGTTCCTCAGGGTACCATGGAGACCCAGTACTTC
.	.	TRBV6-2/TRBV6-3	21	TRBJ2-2	CASSSRDRGIAGGTNTGELFF	TGTGCCAGCAGTTCAAGGGACAGGGGAATAGCGGGAGGAACGAACACCGGGGAGCTGTTTTTT
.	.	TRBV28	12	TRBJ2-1	CASSLQYNEQFF	TGTGCCAGCAGTTTGCAGTACAATGAGCAGTTCTTC
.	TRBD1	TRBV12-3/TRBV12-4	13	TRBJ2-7	CASSLSGGGEQYF	TGTGCCAGCAGTTTATCAGGGGGTGGCGAGCAGTACTTC
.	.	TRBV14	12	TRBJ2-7	CASSRGRDEQYF	TGTGCCAGCAGTCGTGGGCGAGACGAGCAGTACTTC
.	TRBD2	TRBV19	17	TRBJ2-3	CASSTPAGGSHTDTQYF	TGTGCCAGTAGTACCCCGGCCGGGGGGAGTCACACAGATACGCAGTATTTT
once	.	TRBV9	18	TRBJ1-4	CASSVGVRGHATNEKLFF	TGTGCCAGCAGCGTAGGAGTACGGGGTCATGCAACTAATGAAAAACTGTTTTTT
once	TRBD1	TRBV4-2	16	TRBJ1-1	CASSQGTGAMDTEAFF	TGTGCCAGCAGCCAGGGGACAGGGGCCATGGACACTGAAGCTTTCTTT
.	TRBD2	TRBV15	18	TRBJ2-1	CATSRDVAGASSYNEQFF	TGTGCCACCAGCAGAGATGTAGCGGGAGCGAGCTCCTACAATGAGCAGTTCTTC
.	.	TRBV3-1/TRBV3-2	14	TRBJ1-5	CASSQDHSNQPQHF	TGTGCCAGCAGCCAAGATCACAGCAATCAGCCCCAGCATTTT
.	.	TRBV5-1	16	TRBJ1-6	CASSLVGGADNSPLHF	TGCGCCAGCAGCTTGGTGGGGGGCGCTGACAATTCACCCCTCCACTTT
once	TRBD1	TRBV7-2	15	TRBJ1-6	CASSPIGGGNSPLHF	TGTGCCAGCAGCCCCATAGGGGGCGGTAATTCACCCCTCCACTTT
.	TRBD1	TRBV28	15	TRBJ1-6	CASLQGARTGSPLHF	TGTGCCAGCCTCCAGGGGGCGCGAACGGGTTCACCCCTCCACTTT
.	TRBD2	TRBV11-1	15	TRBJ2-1	CASSPVSGRLNEQFF	TGTGCCAGCAGCCCGGTGAGCGGGAGACTCAATGAGCAGTTCTTC
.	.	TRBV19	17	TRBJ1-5	CASSIEGGTLTNQPQHF	TGTGCCAGTAGTATAGAGGGGGGAACCCTTACCAATCAGCCCCAGCATTTT
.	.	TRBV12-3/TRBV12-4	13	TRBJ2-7	CASSLISSYEQYF	TGTGCCAGCAGTTTAATCAGCTCCTACGAGCAGTACTTC
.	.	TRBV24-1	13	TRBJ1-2	CATSDYRVLSYTF	TGTGCCACCAGTGATTACAGGGTTCTAAGCTACACCTTC
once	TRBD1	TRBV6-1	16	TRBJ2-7	CASSDYRDRGFYEQYF	TGTGCCAGCAGTGACTACCGGGACAGGGGGTTCTACGAGCAGTACTTC
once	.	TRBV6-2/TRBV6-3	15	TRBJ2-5	CASSSWGRTEETQYF	TGTGCCAGCAGTTCTTGGGGACGGACAGAAGAGACCCAGTACTTC
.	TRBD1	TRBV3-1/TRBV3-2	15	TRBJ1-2	CASSQGRTGLYGYTF	TGTGCCAGCAGCCAAGGAAGGACAGGTCTCTATGGCTACACCTTC
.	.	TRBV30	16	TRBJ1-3	CAWSVRDTTSGNTIYF	TGTGCCTGGAGTGTACGGGACACAACTTCTGGAAACACCATATATTTT
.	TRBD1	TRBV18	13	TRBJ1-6	CASSLQGSPPLHF	TGTGCCAGCTCACTACAGGGGAGTCCACCCCTCCACTTT
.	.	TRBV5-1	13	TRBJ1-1	CASSLTGKLEAFF	TGCGCCAGCAGCTTGACCGGGAAGCTAGAAGCTTTCTTT